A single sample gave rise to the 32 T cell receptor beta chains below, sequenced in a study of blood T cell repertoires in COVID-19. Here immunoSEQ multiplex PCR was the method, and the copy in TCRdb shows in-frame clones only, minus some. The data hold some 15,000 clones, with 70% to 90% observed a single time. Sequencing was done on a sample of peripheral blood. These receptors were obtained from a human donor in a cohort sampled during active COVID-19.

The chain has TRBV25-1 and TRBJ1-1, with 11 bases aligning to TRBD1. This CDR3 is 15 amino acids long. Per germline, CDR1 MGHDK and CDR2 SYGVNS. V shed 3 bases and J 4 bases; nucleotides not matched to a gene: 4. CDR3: CASSDRTGGPTEAFF. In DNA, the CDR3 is TGTGCCAGCAGTGACCGGACAGGGGGCCCCACTGAAGCTTTCTTT.

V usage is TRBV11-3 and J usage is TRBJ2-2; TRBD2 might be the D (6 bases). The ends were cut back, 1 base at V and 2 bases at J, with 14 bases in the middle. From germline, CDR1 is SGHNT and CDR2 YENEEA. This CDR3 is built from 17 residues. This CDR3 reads CASSLVGFGGNTGELFF. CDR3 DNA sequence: TGTGCCAGCAGCTTAGTCGGTTTCGGGGGAAACACCGGGGAGCTGTTTTTT.

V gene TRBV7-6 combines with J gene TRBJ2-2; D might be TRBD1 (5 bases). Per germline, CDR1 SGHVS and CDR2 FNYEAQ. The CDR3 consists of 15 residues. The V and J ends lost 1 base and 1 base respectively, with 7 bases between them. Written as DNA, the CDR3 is TGTGCCAGCAGCTTAGGAACAGGGAACACCGGGGAGCTGTTTTTT. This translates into CASSLGTGNTGELFF.

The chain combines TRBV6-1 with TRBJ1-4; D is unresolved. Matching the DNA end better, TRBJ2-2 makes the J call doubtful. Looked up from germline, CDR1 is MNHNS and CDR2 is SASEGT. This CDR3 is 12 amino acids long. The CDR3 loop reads CASSETSGELFF. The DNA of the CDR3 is TGTGCCAGCAGTGAAACGTCCGGGGAGCTGTTTTTT.

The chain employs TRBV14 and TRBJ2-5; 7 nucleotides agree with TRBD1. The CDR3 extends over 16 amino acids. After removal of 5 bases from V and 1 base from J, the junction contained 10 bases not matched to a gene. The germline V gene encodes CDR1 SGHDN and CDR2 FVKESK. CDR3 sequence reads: CASSKRRAGGQETQYF. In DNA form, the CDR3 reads TGTGCCAGCAGCAAGCGAAGGGCAGGGGGCCAAGAGACCCAGTACTTC.

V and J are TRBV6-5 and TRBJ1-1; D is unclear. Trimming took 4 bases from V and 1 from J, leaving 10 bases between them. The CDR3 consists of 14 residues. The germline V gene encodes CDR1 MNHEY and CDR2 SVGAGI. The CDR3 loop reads CASSSRISNTEAFF. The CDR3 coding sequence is TGTGCCAGCAGTTCCAGAATTTCGAACACTGAAGCTTTCTTT.

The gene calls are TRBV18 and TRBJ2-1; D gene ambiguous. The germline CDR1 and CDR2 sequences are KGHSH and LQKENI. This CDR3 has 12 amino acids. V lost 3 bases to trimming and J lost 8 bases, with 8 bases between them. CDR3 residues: CASSPMRHEQFF. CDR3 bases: TGTGCCAGCTCACCGATGAGGCATGAGCAGTTCTTC.

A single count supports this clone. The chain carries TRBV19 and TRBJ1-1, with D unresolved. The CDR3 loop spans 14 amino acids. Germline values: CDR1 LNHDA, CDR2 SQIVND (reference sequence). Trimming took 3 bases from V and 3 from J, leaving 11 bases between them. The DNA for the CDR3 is TGTGCCAGTAGTATTCCGGGGTACCACACTGAAGCTTTCTTT. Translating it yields CASSIPGYHTEAFF.

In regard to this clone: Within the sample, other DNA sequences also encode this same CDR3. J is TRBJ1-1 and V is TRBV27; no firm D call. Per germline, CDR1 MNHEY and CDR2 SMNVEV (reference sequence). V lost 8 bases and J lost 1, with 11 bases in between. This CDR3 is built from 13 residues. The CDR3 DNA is TGTGCCAGCTCTTACGCGGGGAACACTGAAGCTTTCTTT. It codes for CASSYAGNTEAFF.

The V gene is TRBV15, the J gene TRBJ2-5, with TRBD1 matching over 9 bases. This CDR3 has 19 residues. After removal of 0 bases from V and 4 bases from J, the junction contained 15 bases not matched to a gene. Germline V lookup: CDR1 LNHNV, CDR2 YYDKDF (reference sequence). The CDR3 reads CATSRDRESGTGLRETQYF. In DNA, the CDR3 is TGTGCCACCAGCAGAGATCGAGAATCGGGGACAGGGTTACGAGAGACCCAGTACTTC. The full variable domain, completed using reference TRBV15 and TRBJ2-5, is DAMVIQNPRYQVTQFGKPVTLSCSQTLNHNVMYWYQQKSSQAPKLLFHYYDKDFNNEADTPDNFQSRRPNTSFCFLDIRSPGLGDTAMYLCATSRDRESGTGLRETQYFGPGTRLLVL.

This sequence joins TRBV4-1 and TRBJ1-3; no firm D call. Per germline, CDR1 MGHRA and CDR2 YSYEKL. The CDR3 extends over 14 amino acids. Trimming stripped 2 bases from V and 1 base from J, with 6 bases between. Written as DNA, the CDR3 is TGCGCCAGCAGCCAACAAGAGTCTGGAAACACCATATATTTT. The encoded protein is CASSQQESGNTIYF.

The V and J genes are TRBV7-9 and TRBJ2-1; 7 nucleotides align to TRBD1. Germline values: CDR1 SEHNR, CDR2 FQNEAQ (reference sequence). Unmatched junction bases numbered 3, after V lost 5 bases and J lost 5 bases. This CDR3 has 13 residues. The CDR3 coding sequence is TGTGCCAGCAGCCCCGACAGGGACAATGAGCAGTTCTTC. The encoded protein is CASSPDRDNEQFF.

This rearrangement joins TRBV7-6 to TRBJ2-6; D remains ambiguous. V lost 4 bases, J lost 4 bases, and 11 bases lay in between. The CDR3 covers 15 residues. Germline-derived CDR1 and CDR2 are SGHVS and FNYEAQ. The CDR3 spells CASSSGVDGANVLTF. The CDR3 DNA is TGTGCCAGCAGCTCCGGAGTTGACGGGGCCAACGTCCTGACTTTC.

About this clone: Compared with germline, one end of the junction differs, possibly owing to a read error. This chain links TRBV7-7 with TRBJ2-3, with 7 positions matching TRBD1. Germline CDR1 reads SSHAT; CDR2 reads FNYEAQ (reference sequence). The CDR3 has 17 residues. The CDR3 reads CASSLGPIGGDADTQYF. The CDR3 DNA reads TGTGCTAGCAGCTTAGGCCCCATAGGGGGCGACGCAGATACGCAGTATTTT.

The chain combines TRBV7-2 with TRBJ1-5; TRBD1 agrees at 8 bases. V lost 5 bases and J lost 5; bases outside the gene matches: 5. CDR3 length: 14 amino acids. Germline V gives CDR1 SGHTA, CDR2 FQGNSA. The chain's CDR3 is CASSTGQGDQPQHF. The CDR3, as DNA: TGTGCCAGCAGCACTGGACAGGGTGATCAGCCCCAGCATTTT.

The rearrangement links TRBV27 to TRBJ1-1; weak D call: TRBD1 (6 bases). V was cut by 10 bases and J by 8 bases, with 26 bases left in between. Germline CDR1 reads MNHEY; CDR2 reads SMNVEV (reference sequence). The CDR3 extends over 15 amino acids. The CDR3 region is CATQPGWGRLQEAFF. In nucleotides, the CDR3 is TGTGCCACACAACCCGGGTGGGGGCGATTACAAGAAGCTTTCTTT.

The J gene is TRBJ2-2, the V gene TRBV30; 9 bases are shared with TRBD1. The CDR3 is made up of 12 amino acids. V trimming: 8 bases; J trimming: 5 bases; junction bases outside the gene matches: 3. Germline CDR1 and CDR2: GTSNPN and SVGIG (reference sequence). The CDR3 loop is CAGTGMTGELFF. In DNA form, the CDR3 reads TGTGCCGGGACAGGGATGACCGGGGAGCTGTTTTTT.

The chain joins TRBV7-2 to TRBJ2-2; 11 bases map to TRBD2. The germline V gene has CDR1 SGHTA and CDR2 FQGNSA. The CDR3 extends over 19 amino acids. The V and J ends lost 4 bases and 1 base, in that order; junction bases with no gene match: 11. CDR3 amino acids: CASSSKTSGVLLNTGELFF. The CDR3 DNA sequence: TGTGCCAGCAGCTCAAAGACTAGCGGGGTACTCTTGAACACCGGGGAGCTGTTTTTT.

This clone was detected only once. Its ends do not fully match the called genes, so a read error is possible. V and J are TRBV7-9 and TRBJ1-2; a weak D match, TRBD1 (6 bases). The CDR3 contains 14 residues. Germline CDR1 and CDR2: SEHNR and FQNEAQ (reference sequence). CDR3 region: CASSSGQPGYAYTF. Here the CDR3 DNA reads TGTGCCAGCAGCTCCGGACAGCCCGGTTATGCCTACACCTTC.

Here the CDR3 reads CASSIDRGNYGYTF. Here the CDR3 DNA reads TGCGCCAGCAGCATAGACAGGGGAAACTATGGCTACACCTTC. The chain joins TRBV5-1 to TRBJ1-2, with TRBD1 matching 8 bases. J was trimmed by 2 bases and V by 4 bases; bases with no gene match: 4. The CDR3 has 14 residues. Germline V gene lookup returns CDR1 SGHRS and CDR2 YFSETQ.

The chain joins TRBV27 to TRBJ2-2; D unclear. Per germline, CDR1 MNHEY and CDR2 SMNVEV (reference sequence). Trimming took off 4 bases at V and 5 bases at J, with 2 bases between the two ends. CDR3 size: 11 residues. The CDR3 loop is CASSSTGELFF. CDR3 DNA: TGTGCCAGCAGTTCGACCGGGGAGCTGTTTTTT.

CDR3 region: CASSLASGGTTDTQYF. Here the CDR3 DNA reads TGTGCCAGCAGCTTAGCGAGCGGGGGTACGACAGATACGCAGTATTTT. This rearrangement joins TRBV7-8 to TRBJ2-3; 8 bases are a match to TRBD2. The germline CDR1 and CDR2 sequences are SGHVS and FQNEAQ. After removal of 0 bases from V and 3 bases from J, the junction contained 5 bases not matched to a gene. CDR3 size: 16 residues.

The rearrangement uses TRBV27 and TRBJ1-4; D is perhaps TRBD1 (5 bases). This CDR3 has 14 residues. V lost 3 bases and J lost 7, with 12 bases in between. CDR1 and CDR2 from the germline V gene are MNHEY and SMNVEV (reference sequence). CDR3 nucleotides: TGTGCCAGCAGTTTGGGTCGCGGGGGTGAAAAACTGTTTTTT. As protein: CASSLGRGGEKLFF.

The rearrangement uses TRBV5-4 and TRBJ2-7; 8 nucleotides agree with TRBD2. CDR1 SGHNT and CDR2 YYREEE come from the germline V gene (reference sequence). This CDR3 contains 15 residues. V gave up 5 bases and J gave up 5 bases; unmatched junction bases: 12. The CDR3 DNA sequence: TGTGCCAGCAGACCTTGGGGGCGGGGGGCCCACGAGCAGTACTTC. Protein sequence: CASRPWGRGAHEQYF.

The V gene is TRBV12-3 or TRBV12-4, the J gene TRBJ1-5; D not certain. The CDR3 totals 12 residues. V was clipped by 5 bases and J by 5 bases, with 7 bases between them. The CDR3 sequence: CASSPQDQPQHF. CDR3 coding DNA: TGTGCCAGCAGTCCCCAGGATCAGCCCCAGCATTTT.

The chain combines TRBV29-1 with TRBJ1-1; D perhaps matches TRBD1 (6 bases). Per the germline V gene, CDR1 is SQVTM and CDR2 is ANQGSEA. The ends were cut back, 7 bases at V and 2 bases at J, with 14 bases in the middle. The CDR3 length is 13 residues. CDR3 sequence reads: CSGEQGFNTEAFF. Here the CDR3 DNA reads TGCAGCGGGGAACAGGGATTCAACACTGAAGCTTTCTTT.

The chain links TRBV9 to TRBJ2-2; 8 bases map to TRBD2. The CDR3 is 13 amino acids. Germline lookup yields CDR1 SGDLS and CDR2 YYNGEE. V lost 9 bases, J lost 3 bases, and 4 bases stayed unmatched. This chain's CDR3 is CATRGGDTGELFF. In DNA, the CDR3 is TGTGCCACTCGGGGGGGTGACACCGGGGAGCTGTTTTTT.

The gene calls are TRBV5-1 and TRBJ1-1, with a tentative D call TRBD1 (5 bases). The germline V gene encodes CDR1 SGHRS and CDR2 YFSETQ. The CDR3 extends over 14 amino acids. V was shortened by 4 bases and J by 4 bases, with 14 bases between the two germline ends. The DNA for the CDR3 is TGCGCCAGCAGCCGCAGGGCAGCTAGCACTGAAGCTTTCTTT. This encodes CASSRRAASTEAFF.

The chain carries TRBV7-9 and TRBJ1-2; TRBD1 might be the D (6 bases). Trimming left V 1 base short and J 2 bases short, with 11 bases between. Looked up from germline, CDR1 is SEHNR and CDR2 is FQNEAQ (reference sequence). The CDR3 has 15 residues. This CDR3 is CASSLDLTGNYGYTF. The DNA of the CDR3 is TGTGCCAGCAGCTTAGATCTAACAGGGAACTATGGCTACACCTTC.

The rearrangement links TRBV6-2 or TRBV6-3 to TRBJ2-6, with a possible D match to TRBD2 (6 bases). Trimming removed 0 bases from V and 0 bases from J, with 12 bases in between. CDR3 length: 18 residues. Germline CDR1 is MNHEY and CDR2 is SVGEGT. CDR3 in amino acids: CASSYSIAGYSGANVLTF. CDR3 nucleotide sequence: TGTGCCAGCAGTTACTCGATCGCGGGGTACTCTGGGGCCAACGTCCTGACTTTC.

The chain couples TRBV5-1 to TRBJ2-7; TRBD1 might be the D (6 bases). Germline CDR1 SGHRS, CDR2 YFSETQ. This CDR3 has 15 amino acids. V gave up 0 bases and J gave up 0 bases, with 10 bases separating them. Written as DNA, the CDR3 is TGCGCCAGCAGCTTGGCCCCAGGGGTCTCCTACGAGCAGTACTTC. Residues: CASSLAPGVSYEQYF.

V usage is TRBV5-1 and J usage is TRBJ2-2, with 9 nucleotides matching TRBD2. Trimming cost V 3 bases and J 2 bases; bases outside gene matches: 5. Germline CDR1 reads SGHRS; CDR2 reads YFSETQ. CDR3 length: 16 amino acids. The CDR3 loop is CASSYRLAENTGELFF. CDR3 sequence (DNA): TGCGCCAGCAGCTACCGACTAGCGGAAAACACCGGGGAGCTGTTTTTT. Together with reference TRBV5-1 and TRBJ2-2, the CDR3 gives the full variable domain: KAGVTQTPRYLIKTRGQQVTLSCSPISGHRSVSWYQQTPGQGLQFLFEYFSETQRNKGNFPGRFSGRQFSNSRSEMNVSTLELGDSALYLCASSYRLAENTGELFFGEGSRLTVL.